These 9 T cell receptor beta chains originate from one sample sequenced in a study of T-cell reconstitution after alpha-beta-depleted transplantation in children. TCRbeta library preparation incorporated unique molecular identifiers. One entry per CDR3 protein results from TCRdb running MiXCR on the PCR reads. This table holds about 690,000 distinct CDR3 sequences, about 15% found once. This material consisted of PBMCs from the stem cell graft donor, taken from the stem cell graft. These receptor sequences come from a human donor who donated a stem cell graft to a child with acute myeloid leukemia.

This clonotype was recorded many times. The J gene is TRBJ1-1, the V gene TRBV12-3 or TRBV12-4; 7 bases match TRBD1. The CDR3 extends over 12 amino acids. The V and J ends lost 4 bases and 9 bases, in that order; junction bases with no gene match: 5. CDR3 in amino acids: CASSSPQGKAFF. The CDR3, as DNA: TGTGCCAGCAGTTCCCCACAGGGGAAAGCTTTCTTT.

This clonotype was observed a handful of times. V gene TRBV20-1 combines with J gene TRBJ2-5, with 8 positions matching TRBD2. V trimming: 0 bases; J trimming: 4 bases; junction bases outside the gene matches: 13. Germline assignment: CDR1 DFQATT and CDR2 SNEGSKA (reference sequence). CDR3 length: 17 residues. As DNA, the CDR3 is TGCAGTGCTAGAGATCCCCGCAGCGGGGGAGAGGGAGAGACCCAGTACTTC. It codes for CSARDPRSGGEGETQYF.

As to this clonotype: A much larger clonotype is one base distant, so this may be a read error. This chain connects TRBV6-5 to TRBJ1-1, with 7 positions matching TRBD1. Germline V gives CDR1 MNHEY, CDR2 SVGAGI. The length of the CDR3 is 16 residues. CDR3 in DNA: TGTGCCAGCAGTTCGTACAGGGGCATTCTGAACTCTGAAGCTTTCTTT. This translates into CASSSYRGILNSEAFF.

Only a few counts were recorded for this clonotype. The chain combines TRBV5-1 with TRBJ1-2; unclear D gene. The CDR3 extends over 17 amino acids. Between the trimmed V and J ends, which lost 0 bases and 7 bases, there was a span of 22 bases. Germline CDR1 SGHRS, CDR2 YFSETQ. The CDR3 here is CASSLASAGASLFGYTF. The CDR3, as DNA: TGCGCCAGCAGCTTGGCGAGCGCAGGCGCGAGCCTTTTTGGCTACACCTTC.

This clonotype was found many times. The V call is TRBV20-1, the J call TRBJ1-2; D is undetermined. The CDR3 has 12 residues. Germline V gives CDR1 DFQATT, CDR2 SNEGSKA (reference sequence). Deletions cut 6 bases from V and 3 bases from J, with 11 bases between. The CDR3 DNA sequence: TGCAGTGCCCCCCGCGGATACTATGGCTACACCTTC. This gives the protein CSAPRGYYGYTF.

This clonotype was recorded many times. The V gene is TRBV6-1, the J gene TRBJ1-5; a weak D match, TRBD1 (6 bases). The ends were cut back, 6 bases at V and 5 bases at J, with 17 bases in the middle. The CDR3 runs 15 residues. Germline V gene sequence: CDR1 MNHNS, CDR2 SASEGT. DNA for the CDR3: TGTGCCAGCAGCCCACTTCAACAGGGATATCAGCCCCAGCATTTT. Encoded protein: CASSPLQQGYQPQHF.

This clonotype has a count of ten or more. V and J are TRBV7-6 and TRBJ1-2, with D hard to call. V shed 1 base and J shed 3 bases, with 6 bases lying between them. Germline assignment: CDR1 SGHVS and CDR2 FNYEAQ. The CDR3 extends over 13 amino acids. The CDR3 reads CASSLGRDYGYTF. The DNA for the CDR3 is TGTGCCAGCAGCTTAGGACGGGACTATGGCTACACCTTC.

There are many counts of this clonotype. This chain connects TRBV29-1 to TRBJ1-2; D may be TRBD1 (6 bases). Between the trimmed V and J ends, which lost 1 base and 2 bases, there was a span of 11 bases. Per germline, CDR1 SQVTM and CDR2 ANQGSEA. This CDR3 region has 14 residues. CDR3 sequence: CSVEASGGNYGYTF. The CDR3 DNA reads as TGCAGCGTTGAAGCCTCGGGGGGCAACTATGGCTACACCTTC.

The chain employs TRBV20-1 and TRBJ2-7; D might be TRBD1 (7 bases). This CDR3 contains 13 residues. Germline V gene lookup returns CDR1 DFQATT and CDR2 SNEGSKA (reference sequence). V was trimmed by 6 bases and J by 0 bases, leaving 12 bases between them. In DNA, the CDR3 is TGCAGTGCCGGAGGGGACAGCTCCTACGAGCAGTACTTC. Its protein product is CSAGGDSSYEQYF.